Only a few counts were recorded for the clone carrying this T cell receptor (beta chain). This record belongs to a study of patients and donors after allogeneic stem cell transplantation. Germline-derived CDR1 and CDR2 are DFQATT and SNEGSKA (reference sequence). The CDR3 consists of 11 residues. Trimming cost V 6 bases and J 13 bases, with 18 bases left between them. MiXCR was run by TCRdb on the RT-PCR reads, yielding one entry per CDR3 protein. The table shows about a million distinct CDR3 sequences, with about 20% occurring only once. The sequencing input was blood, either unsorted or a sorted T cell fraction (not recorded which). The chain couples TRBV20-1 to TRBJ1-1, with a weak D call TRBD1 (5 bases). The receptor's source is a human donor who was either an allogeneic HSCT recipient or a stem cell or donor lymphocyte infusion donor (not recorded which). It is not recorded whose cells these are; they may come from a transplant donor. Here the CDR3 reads CSARRDPLVFF. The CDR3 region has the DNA TGCAGTGCGAGACGGGACCCCTTAGTTTTCTTT.